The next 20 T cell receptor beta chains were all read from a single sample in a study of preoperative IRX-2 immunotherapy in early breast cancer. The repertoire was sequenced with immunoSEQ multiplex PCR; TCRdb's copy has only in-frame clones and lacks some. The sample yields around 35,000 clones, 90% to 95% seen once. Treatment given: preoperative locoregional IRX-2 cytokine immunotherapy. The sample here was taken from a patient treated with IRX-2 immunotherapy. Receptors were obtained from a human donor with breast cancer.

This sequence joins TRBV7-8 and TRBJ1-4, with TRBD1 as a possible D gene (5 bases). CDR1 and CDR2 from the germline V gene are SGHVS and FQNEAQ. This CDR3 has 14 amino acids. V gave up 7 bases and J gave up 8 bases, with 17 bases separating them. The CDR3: CASKGSLSGEKLFF. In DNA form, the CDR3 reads TGTGCCAGCAAGGGGTCACTAAGTGGGGAAAAACTGTTTTTT.

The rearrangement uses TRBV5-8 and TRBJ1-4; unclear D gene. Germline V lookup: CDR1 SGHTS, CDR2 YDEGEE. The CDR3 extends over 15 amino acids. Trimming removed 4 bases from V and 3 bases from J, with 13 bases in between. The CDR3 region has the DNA TGTGCCAGCAGCCGTGAGGGATCAGCTAATGAAAAACTGTTTTTT. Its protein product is CASSREGSANEKLFF.

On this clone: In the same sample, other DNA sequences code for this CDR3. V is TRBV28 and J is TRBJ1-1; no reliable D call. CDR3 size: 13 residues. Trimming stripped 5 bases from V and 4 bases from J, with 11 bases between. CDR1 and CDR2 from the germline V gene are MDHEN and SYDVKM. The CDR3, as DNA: TGTGCCAGCAGTGTTGTGGTGAGCACTGAAGCTTTCTTT. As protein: CASSVVVSTEAFF.

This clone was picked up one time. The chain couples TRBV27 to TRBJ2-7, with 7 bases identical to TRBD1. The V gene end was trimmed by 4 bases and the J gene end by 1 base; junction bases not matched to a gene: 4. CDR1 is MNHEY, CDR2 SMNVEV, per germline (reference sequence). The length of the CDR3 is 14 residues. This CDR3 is CASSSPGQSYEQYF. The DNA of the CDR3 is TGTGCCAGCAGTTCCCCGGGACAGTCCTACGAGCAGTACTTC.

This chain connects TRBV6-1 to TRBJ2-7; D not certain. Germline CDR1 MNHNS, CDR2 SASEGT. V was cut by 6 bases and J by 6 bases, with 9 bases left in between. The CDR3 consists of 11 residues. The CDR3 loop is CASSGVIEQYF. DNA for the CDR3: TGTGCCAGCAGCGGAGTTATCGAGCAGTACTTC.

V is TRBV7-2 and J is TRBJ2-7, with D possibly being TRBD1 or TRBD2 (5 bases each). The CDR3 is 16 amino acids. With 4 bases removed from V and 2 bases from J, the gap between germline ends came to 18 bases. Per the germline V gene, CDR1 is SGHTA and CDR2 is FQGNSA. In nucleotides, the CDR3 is TGTGCCAGCAGCTCCCCACCCGGGACGGCGCCCTACGAGCAGTACTTC. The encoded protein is CASSSPPGTAPYEQYF.

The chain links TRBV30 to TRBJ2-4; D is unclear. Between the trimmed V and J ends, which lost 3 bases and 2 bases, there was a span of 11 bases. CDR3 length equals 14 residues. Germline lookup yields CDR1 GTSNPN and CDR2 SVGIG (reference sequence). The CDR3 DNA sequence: TGTGCCTGGAGCGGAGTCCCCACCAAAAACATTCAGTACTTC. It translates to CAWSGVPTKNIQYF.

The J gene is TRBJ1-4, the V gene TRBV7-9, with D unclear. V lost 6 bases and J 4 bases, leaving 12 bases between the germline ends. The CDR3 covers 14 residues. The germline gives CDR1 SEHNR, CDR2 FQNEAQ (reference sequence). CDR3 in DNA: TGTGCCAGCAGTCCGCAGCCGAGTAATGAAAAACTGTTTTTT. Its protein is CASSPQPSNEKLFF.

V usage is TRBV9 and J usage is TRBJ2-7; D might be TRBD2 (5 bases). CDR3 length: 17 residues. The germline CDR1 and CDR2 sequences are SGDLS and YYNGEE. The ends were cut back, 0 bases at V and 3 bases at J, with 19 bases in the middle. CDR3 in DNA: TGTGCCAGCAGCGTAGATCCGCTAGCAAGTACCTTCTACGAGCAGTACTTC. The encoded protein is CASSVDPLASTFYEQYF.

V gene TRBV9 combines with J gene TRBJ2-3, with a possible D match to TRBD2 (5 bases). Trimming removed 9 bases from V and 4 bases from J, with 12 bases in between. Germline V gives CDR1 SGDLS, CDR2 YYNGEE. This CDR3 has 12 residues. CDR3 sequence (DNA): TGTGCCACCGGGATGAACGCAGATACGCAGTATTTT. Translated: CATGMNADTQYF.

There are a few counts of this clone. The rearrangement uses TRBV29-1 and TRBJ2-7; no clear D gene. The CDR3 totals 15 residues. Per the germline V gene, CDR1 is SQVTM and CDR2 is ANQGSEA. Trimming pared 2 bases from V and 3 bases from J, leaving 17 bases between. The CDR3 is CSVEIPVAAGYEQYF. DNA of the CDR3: TGCAGCGTTGAAATCCCGGTTGCGGCAGGCTACGAGCAGTACTTC.

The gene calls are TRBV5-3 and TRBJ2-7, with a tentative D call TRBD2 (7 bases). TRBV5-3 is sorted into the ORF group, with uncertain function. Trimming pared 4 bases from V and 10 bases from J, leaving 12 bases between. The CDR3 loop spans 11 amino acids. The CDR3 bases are TGTGCCAGAAGCGGGAGGGGGGGACAGTACTTC. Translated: CARSGRGGQYF.

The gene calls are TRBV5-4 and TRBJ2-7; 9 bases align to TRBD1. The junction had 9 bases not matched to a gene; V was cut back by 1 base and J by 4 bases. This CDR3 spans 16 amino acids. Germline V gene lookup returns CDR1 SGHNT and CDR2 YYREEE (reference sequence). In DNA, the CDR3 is TGTGCCAGCAGCTTGAGGACCGGGACAGGGTTATACGAGCAGTACTTC. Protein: CASSLRTGTGLYEQYF.

The CDR3 is CASSQFQTNEKLFF. The CDR3 DNA follows: TGTGCCAGCAGCCAATTCCAGACTAATGAAAAACTGTTTTTT. V gene TRBV16 combines with J gene TRBJ1-4; no definite D call. The ends were cut back, 1 base at V and 2 bases at J, with 5 bases in the middle. The CDR3 is made up of 14 amino acids. Germline CDR1 reads KGHSY; CDR2 reads FQNENV.

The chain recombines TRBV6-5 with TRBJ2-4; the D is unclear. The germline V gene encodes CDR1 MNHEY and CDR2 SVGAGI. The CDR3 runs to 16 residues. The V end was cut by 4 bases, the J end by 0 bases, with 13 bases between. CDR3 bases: TGTGCCAGCAGTTTCCAGTCATGGGGAGCCAAAAACATTCAGTACTTC. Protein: CASSFQSWGAKNIQYF.

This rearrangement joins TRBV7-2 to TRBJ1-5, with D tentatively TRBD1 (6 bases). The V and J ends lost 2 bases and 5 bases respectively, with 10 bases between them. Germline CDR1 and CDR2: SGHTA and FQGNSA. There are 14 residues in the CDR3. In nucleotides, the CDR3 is TGTGCCAGCAGCTTACAGGGGTGGGATCAGCCCCAGCATTTT. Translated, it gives CASSLQGWDQPQHF.

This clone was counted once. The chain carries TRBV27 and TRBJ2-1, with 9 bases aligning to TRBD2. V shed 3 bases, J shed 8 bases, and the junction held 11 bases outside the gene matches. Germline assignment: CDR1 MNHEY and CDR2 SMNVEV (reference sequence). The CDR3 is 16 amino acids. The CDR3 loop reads CASSLSLAGYFDEQFF. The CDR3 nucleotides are TGTGCCAGCAGTTTGTCCCTAGCGGGATATTTCGATGAGCAGTTCTTC.

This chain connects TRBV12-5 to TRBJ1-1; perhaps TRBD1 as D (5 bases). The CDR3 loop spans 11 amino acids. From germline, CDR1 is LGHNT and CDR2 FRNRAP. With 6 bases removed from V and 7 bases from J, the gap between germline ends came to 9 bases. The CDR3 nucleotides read TGTGCTAGTGGGAAGACAGTTGAAGCTTTCTTT. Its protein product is CASGKTVEAFF. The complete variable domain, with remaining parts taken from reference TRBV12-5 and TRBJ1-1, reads DARVTQTPRHKVTEMGQEVTMRCQPILGHNTVFWYRQTMMQGLELLAYFRNRAPLDDSGMPKDRFSAEMPDATLATLKIQPSEPRDSAVYFCASGKTVEAFFGQGTRLTVV.

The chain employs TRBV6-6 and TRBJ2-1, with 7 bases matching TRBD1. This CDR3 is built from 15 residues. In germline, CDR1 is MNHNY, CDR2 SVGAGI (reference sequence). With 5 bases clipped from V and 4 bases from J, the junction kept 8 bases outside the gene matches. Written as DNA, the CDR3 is TGTGCCAGCAGTACCCCGGGACAGAGATACAATGAGCAGTTCTTC. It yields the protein CASSTPGQRYNEQFF.

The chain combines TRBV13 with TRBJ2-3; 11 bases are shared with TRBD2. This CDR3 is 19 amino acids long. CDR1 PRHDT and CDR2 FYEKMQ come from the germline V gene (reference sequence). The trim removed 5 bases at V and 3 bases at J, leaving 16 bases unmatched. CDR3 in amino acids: CASSPETSGDVQVTDTQYF. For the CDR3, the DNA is TGTGCCAGCAGCCCAGAGACTAGCGGGGACGTCCAGGTGACAGATACGCAGTATTTT.